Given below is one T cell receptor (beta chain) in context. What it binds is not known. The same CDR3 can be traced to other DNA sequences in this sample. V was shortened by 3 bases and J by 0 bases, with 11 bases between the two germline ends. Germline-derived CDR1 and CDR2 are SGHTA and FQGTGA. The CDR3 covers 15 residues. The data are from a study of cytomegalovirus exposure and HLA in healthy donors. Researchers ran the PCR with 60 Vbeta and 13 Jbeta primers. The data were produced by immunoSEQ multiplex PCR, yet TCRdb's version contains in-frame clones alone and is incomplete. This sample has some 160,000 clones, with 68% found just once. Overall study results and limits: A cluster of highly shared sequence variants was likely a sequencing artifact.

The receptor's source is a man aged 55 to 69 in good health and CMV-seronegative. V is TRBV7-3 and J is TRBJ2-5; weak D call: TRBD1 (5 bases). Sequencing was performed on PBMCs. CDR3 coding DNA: TGTGCCAGCAGCTTGGGGCAGGAGTACCAAGAGACCCAGTACTTC. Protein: CASSLGQEYQETQYF.